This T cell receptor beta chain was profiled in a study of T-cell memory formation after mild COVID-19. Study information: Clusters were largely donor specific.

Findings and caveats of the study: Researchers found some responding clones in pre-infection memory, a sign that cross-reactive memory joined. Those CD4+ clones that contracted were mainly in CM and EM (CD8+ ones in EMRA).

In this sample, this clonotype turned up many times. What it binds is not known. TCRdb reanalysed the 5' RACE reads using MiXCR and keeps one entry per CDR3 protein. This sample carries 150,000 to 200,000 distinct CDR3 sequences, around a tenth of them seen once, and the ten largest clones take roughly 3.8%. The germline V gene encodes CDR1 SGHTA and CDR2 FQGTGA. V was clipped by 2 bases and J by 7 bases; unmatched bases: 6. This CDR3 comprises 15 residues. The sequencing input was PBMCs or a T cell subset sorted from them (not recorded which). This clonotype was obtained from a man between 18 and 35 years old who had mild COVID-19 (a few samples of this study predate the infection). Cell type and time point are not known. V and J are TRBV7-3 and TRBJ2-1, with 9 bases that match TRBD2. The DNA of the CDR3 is TGTGCCAGCAGCTTAGGCGGGGGGGCAGGGAATGAGCAGTTCTTC. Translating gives CASSLGGGAGNEQFF.